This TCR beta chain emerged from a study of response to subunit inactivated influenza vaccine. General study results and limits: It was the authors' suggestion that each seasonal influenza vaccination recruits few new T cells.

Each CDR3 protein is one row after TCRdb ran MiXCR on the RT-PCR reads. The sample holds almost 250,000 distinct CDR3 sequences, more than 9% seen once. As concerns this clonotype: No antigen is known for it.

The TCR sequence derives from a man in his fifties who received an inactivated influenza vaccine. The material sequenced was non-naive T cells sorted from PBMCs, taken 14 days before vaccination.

The CDR3 coding sequence is TGCAGCGTTGAACTCATGGACCGGGACAGGGCGATCTACGAGCAGTACTTC. This gives the protein CSVELMDRDRAIYEQYF. The chain is built from TRBV29-1 and TRBJ2-7, with 9 bases fitting TRBD1. V lost 2 bases, J lost 3 bases, and 14 bases stayed unmatched. CDR1 and CDR2 from the germline V gene are SQVTM and ANQGSEA. The CDR3 consists of 17 residues.